Listed below are T cell receptor beta chains from one sample, sequenced in a study of blood T cell repertoires in COVID-19. The repertoire was sequenced with immunoSEQ multiplex PCR; TCRdb's copy has only in-frame clones and lacks some. The sample yields about 130,000 clones, 86% seen once. The sample comprised peripheral blood. These receptor sequences come from a human donor in a cohort sampled during active COVID-19. Both conserved end residues are part of each CDR3. D genes are given only for firm matches. The size of a clone is reported for some rows only, either as once, few or many, or as a class for expanded clones.

CDR3	DNA	size	length	D	V	J
CASSPQGAYSGELFF	TGTGCCAGCTCTCCCCAGGGGGCATACAGCGGGGAGCTGTTTTTT	.	15	TRBD1	TRBV18	TRBJ2-2
CASSVTPREEEQFF	TGTGCCAGCAGCGTAACCCCCCGGGAAGAAGAGCAGTTCTTC	.	14	.	TRBV9	TRBJ2-1
CASSLETATNEKLFF	TGTGCCAGCAGCTTAGAAACAGCAACTAATGAAAAACTGTTTTTT	few	15	.	TRBV7-6	TRBJ1-4
CASSRLGGPGNSPLHF	TGTGCCAGCAGCCGTCTAGGTGGTCCGGGTAATTCACCCCTCCACTTT	.	16	.	TRBV14	TRBJ1-6
CASREGQYSNQPQHF	TGTGCCAGCAGGGAGGGGCAGTATAGCAATCAGCCCCAGCATTTT	.	15	.	TRBV6-6	TRBJ1-5
CASTLNPGTGLGEKLFF	TGTGCCAGCACTCTTAATCCCGGGACAGGGCTCGGTGAAAAACTGTTTTTT	.	17	TRBD1	TRBV2	TRBJ1-4
CASSPVVPNTEAFF	TGTGCCAGCAGCCCAGTGGTTCCCAACACTGAAGCTTTCTTT	once	14	.	TRBV7-9	TRBJ1-1
CATKGQGADEQFF	TGTGCCACCAAGGGACAGGGGGCCGATGAGCAGTTCTTC	.	13	TRBD1	TRBV24-1	TRBJ2-1
CASSSQGAWGYTF	TGTGCCAGCAGCTCGCAGGGGGCCTGGGGCTACACCTTC	.	13	TRBD1	TRBV5-5	TRBJ1-2
CASSEQGPGELFF	TGTGCCAGCAGCGAACAGGGGCCCGGGGAGCTGTTTTTT	.	13	TRBD1	TRBV7-9	TRBJ2-2
CASSLELAAASSYNEQFF	TGTGCCAGCAGCTTGGAACTAGCGGCAGCGAGCTCCTACAATGAGCAGTTCTTC	.	18	TRBD2	TRBV7-6	TRBJ2-1
CASSLLRTGRYNEQFF	TGTGCCAGCAGCTTATTACGGACAGGGAGGTATAATGAGCAGTTCTTC	.	16	TRBD1	TRBV11-2	TRBJ2-1
CASSRRGTGLSRELFF	TGTGCCAGCAGTCGCCGCGGGACAGGGTTGAGTCGCGAACTGTTTTTT	.	16	TRBD1	TRBV28	TRBJ1-4
CAWNQGPNSPLHF	TGTGCCTGGAACCAGGGTCCAAATTCACCCCTCCACTTT	.	13	.	TRBV30	TRBJ1-6
CASSRGGEQYF	TGCGCCAGCAGTCGGGGAGGGGAGCAGTACTTC	.	11	TRBD2	TRBV4-3	TRBJ2-7
CATSDSTGQIYNEQFF	TGTGCCACCAGTGATTCCACAGGGCAGATATACAATGAGCAGTTCTTC	.	16	.	TRBV24-1	TRBJ2-1
CASSLAGTGELFF	TGTGCCAGCAGCTTAGCCGGGACCGGGGAGCTGTTTTTT	.	13	.	TRBV11-3	TRBJ2-2
CASSRTSGHTGELFF	TGTGCCAGCAGCCGGACTAGCGGCCACACCGGGGAGCTGTTTTTT	.	15	TRBD2	TRBV7-9	TRBJ2-2
CASSLGRRAKSYYNEQFF	TGTGCCAGCAGCTTAGGGAGGCGCGCAAAATCGTATTACAATGAGCAGTTCTTC	.	18	.	TRBV7-2	TRBJ2-1
CASSRGLAETYEQYF	TGTGCCAGTAGTAGGGGTCTAGCGGAGACCTACGAGCAGTACTTC	.	15	TRBD2	TRBV19	TRBJ2-7